This entry is about one T cell receptor beta chain. Germline V gives CDR1 SEHNR, CDR2 FQNEAQ (reference sequence). CDR3 size: 13 residues. The junction had 6 bases not matched to a gene; V was cut back by 6 bases and J by 8 bases. These data originate in a study of blood T cells in healthy people across ages. Primers used in a second PCR of about 7 to 12 cycles were a sample-barcoded 5' primer and a J-beta primer mix. TCRdb analysed the 5' RACE reads with MiXCR anew, one entry per CDR3 protein. The sample consists of roughly 1.5 million distinct CDR3 sequences, 35% to 45% of them appearing once. Sequenced material: blood. The chain couples TRBV7-9 to TRBJ2-1; TRBD2 agrees at 8 bases. This clonotype was obtained from a woman between 18 and 29 years old in good health. CDR3 DNA sequence: TGTGCCAGCAGGAGGACTAGCAACTATGAGCAGTTCTTC. Amino acids: CASRRTSNYEQFF.